This T cell receptor beta chain was profiled in a study of shared clonotypes between healthy human individuals. In the study overall: CD4 naive cells filled three plates per donor, CD4 memory three, CD8 naive two and CD8 memory one.

Clones were sequenced by immunoSEQ multiplex PCR, and TCRdb holds only the in-frame ones, with some missing. The repertoire has about 2.3 million clones, more than 80% of them found once; the top ten carry about 0.39%. As regards this clone: The antigen remains undetermined.

Naive CD4+ cells were CD45RA-selected; the remaining cells were memory. The germline V gene has CDR1 GTSNPN and CDR2 SVGIG (reference sequence). The CDR3 is made up of 14 amino acids. V lost 4 bases and J lost 2, with 12 bases in between. Study conclusions and caveats: In a handful of donors, approximately 5% of naive CD4 clonotypes appeared in common. For sorted subsets, rarefaction showed incomplete sequencing despite large depth.

The clonotype comes from a man aged 18 to 29 in good health. Some clones in this sample may be carry-over from other donors' samples. The rearrangement uses TRBV30 and TRBJ1-3; D perhaps matches TRBD1 (5 bases). The sample was naive CD4+ T cells from PBMCs. Specified subset: CD45RA+ positively selected. The CDR3 here is CAWNPGGTGNTIYF. The CDR3 DNA reads TGTGCCTGGAACCCCGGGGGGACTGGAAACACCATATATTTT.